This TCR beta chain was recorded in a study of control samples from healthy donors and cancer patients. The CDR3 has 14 amino acids. Germline loops: CDR1 SNHLY, CDR2 FYNNEI. V lost 6 bases to trimming and J lost 4 bases, with 15 bases between them. The method was immunoSEQ multiplex PCR; TCRdb's version includes in-frame clones alone and lacks a portion of them. This repertoire shows some 89,000 clones, around 86% found once; its top ten account for 21%. This sequence joins TRBV2 and TRBJ1-1; TRBD1 is a possible D gene (6 bases). The sequenced sample was blood. The TCR comes from a man between 25 and 39 years old in good health. CDR3 residues: CASRRQAQSTEAFF. CDR3 nucleotide sequence: TGTGCCAGCAGAAGACAGGCCCAGAGCACTGAAGCTTTCTTT.